Listed below are T cell receptor beta chains from one sample, sequenced in a study of T cell changes during pregnancy in multiple sclerosis. Assay used: immunoSEQ multiplex PCR; TCRdb lists only in-frame clones, some missing. The sample has 60,000 or so clones, around 93% seen once. The specimen was peripheral blood, collected in the first trimester of pregnancy. The receptor source for this set is a female donor with multiple sclerosis, enrolled in a pregnancy study. CDR3s include the opening cysteine and the closing phenylalanine or tryptophan. The order of the fields is CDR3 protein, CDR3 DNA, clone size, V gene, J gene, D gene. The D gene is left open where the match is weak. Part of the rows lack a size; the others show once, few, many or a class for expanded clones.

CDR3 protein: CASSIDRASGVVLFF; CDR3 DNA: TGTGCCAGTAGTATAGATCGGGCTAGCGGGGTGGTGCTGTTTTTT; clone size: NA; V gene: TRBV19; J gene: TRBJ2-2; D gene: TRBD2
CDR3 protein: CASSIEGGTGVAYNEQFF; CDR3 DNA: TGTGCCAGTAGTATAGAAGGGGGGACAGGGGTCGCCTACAATGAGCAGTTCTTC; clone size: once; V gene: TRBV19; J gene: TRBJ2-1; D gene: TRBD1
CDR3 protein: CASSPTGGRNSPLHF; CDR3 DNA: TGTGCCAGCAGCCCGACAGGGGGAAGGAATTCACCCCTCCACTTT; clone size: NA; V gene: TRBV7-9; J gene: TRBJ1-6; D gene: TRBD1
CDR3 protein: CASSSGGRGYTF; CDR3 DNA: TGTGCCAGCAGTTCCGGGGGGCGTGGCTACACCTTC; clone size: NA; V gene: TRBV27; J gene: TRBJ1-2; D gene: NA
CDR3 protein: CASSEGETSGATDTQYF; CDR3 DNA: TGTGCCAGCAGTGAAGGAGAGACTAGCGGGGCCACAGATACGCAGTATTTT; clone size: NA; V gene: TRBV2; J gene: TRBJ2-3; D gene: TRBD2
CDR3 protein: CASSVGGNEKLFF; CDR3 DNA: TGTGCCAGCAGCGTGGGGGGGAATGAAAAACTGTTTTTT; clone size: NA; V gene: TRBV7-9; J gene: TRBJ1-4; D gene: NA
CDR3 protein: CASSMSRGLGNYGYTF; CDR3 DNA: TGTGCCAGTAGTATGTCCAGGGGGCTAGGTAACTATGGCTACACCTTC; clone size: NA; V gene: TRBV19; J gene: TRBJ1-2; D gene: TRBD1
CDR3 protein: CATKSTGSYEQYF; CDR3 DNA: TGCGCCACCAAAAGCACAGGGTCCTACGAGCAGTACTTC; clone size: NA; V gene: TRBV5-1; J gene: TRBJ2-7; D gene: NA
CDR3 protein: CASMKQGNTDTQYF; CDR3 DNA: TGTGCCAGTATGAAACAGGGGAACACAGATACGCAGTATTTT; clone size: NA; V gene: TRBV19; J gene: TRBJ2-3; D gene: TRBD1
CDR3 protein: CTSSPLRGGLSGANVLTF; CDR3 DNA: TGCACCAGCAGCCCCTTGCGGGGGGGCCTCTCTGGGGCCAACGTCCTGACTTTC; clone size: NA; V gene: TRBV1; J gene: TRBJ2-6; D gene: NA
CDR3 protein: CASSESPSGNNPVEYF; CDR3 DNA: TGTGCCAGCAGCGAATCCCCCTCCGGGAACAACCCAGTGGAGTACTTC; clone size: NA; V gene: TRBV6-1; J gene: TRBJ2-7; D gene: NA
CDR3 protein: CASRRGGTSHNEQFF; CDR3 DNA: TGTGCCAGCAGGCGGGGGGGGACTAGCCACAATGAGCAGTTCTTC; clone size: NA; V gene: TRBV6-1; J gene: TRBJ2-1; D gene: TRBD2
CDR3 protein: CASSLAPSGGPIQETQYF; CDR3 DNA: TGTGCCAGCAGCTTAGCTCCTAGCGGGGGGCCCATCCAAGAGACCCAGTACTTC; clone size: NA; V gene: TRBV7-2; J gene: TRBJ2-5; D gene: TRBD2
CDR3 protein: CAGSTSVYEQYF; CDR3 DNA: TGTGCCGGTTCGACTAGCGTGTACGAGCAGTACTTC; clone size: NA; V gene: TRBV6-1; J gene: TRBJ2-7; D gene: TRBD2
CDR3 protein: CASSEQGFTGELFF; CDR3 DNA: TGTGCCAGTAGTGAGCAGGGTTTCACCGGGGAGCTGTTTTTT; clone size: NA; V gene: TRBV19; J gene: TRBJ2-2; D gene: NA
CDR3 protein: CAISESTRGTNEKLFF; CDR3 DNA: TGTGCCATCAGTGAGTCGACTCGGGGAACTAATGAAAAACTGTTTTTT; clone size: once; V gene: TRBV10-3; J gene: TRBJ1-4; D gene: NA
CDR3 protein: CASAPGQGREGVHF; CDR3 DNA: TGTGCCAGCGCTCCGGGACAGGGGAGGGAGGGAGTCCATTTT; clone size: NA; V gene: TRBV5-4; J gene: TRBJ1-4; D gene: TRBD1
CDR3 protein: CASRARDRSYNEQFF; CDR3 DNA: TGTGCCAGCAGGGCCCGGGACAGGAGCTACAATGAGCAGTTCTTC; clone size: NA; V gene: TRBV7-9; J gene: TRBJ2-1; D gene: TRBD1
CDR3 protein: CASSRRGGDQETQYF; CDR3 DNA: TGTGCCAGCTCACGCCGGGGGGGGGATCAAGAGACCCAGTACTTC; clone size: NA; V gene: TRBV18; J gene: TRBJ2-5; D gene: TRBD2
CDR3 protein: CASSPNRENIQYF; CDR3 DNA: TGTGCCAGCAGCCCGAACAGGGAAAACATTCAGTACTTC; clone size: NA; V gene: TRBV7-3; J gene: TRBJ2-4; D gene: NA
CDR3 protein: CASASFRGSGNTIYF; CDR3 DNA: TGTGCCAGCGCATCATTCAGGGGGTCAGGAAACACCATATATTTT; clone size: NA; V gene: TRBV27; J gene: TRBJ1-3; D gene: TRBD1
CDR3 protein: CASSLEGAYGYTF; CDR3 DNA: TGCGCCAGCAGCTTGGAGGGGGCGTATGGCTACACCTTC; clone size: NA; V gene: TRBV4-1; J gene: TRBJ1-2; D gene: TRBD1
CDR3 protein: CASSKGQVSYEQYF; CDR3 DNA: TGTGCCAGTAGTAAGGGACAGGTCTCCTACGAGCAGTACTTC; clone size: NA; V gene: TRBV19; J gene: TRBJ2-7; D gene: TRBD1
CDR3 protein: CASEGGYEQYF; CDR3 DNA: TGTGCCAGCGAGGGCGGCTACGAGCAGTACTTC; clone size: NA; V gene: TRBV6-1; J gene: TRBJ2-7; D gene: NA
CDR3 protein: CASSFAQGERNIQYF; CDR3 DNA: TGCGCCAGCAGCTTCGCACAGGGGGAAAGAAACATTCAGTACTTC; clone size: once; V gene: TRBV5-1; J gene: TRBJ2-4; D gene: TRBD1
CDR3 protein: CASSVGDGAGAHGYTF; CDR3 DNA: TGTGCCAGCAGCGTAGGGGATGGGGCGGGGGCACATGGCTACACCTTC; clone size: NA; V gene: TRBV9; J gene: TRBJ1-2; D gene: NA
CDR3 protein: CASSSPDLDTAEAFF; CDR3 DNA: TGTGCCAGCAGTTCCCCCGATTTGGACACTGCTGAAGCTTTCTTT; clone size: once; V gene: TRBV6-6; J gene: TRBJ1-1; D gene: NA
CDR3 protein: CASSPAYSGGADEQFF; CDR3 DNA: TGTGCCAGCAGCCCAGCATATAGCGGGGGGGCGGATGAGCAGTTCTTC; clone size: NA; V gene: TRBV4-2; J gene: TRBJ2-1; D gene: TRBD2
CDR3 protein: CASSLGRDQPQHF; CDR3 DNA: TGTGCCAGCAGCTTAGGGCGGGATCAGCCCCAGCATTTT; clone size: NA; V gene: TRBV7-6; J gene: TRBJ1-5; D gene: NA
CDR3 protein: CASSSWSTEAFF; CDR3 DNA: TGTGCCAGTAGTTCATGGAGTACTGAAGCTTTCTTT; clone size: few; V gene: TRBV19; J gene: TRBJ1-1; D gene: NA
CDR3 protein: CASSLGTGRGDTQYF; CDR3 DNA: TGTGCCAGCAGCTTGGGAACAGGGAGAGGGGATACGCAGTATTTT; clone size: NA; V gene: TRBV11-2; J gene: TRBJ2-3; D gene: NA
CDR3 protein: CASSLALGSYEQYF; CDR3 DNA: TGTGCCAGCAGCTTGGCGCTTGGCAGCTACGAGCAGTACTTC; clone size: NA; V gene: TRBV5-6; J gene: TRBJ2-7; D gene: NA
CDR3 protein: CASSSGINTDTQYF; CDR3 DNA: TGTGCCAGCAGCTCAGGGATAAACACAGATACGCAGTATTTT; clone size: few; V gene: TRBV9; J gene: TRBJ2-3; D gene: NA
CDR3 protein: CASRAGEIYNSPLHF; CDR3 DNA: TGTGCCAGCAGGGCAGGGGAAATTTATAATTCACCCCTCCACTTT; clone size: once; V gene: TRBV2; J gene: TRBJ1-6; D gene: NA
CDR3 protein: CASSLGPTGLNSPLHF; CDR3 DNA: TGTGCCAGCAGCTTAGGTCCGACAGGGTTAAATTCACCCCTCCACTTT; clone size: NA; V gene: TRBV7-2; J gene: TRBJ1-6; D gene: TRBD1
CDR3 protein: CASSPGSGRRSPLHF; CDR3 DNA: TGTGCCAGCAGCCCAGGGTCTGGTAGACGTTCACCCCTCCACTTT; clone size: NA; V gene: TRBV7-2; J gene: TRBJ1-6; D gene: NA
CDR3 protein: CATRGFGTDTQYF; CDR3 DNA: TGTGCCACAAGGGGGTTTGGCACAGATACGCAGTATTTT; clone size: NA; V gene: TRBV4-2; J gene: TRBJ2-3; D gene: NA
CDR3 protein: CASSPSRDTQNYGYTF; CDR3 DNA: TGTGCCAGCAGCCCCTCGCGAGACACCCAGAACTATGGCTACACCTTC; clone size: NA; V gene: TRBV7-3; J gene: TRBJ1-2; D gene: NA
CDR3 protein: CATSRDRSRSGNTIYF; CDR3 DNA: TGTGCCACCAGCCGAGACAGATCCCGCTCTGGAAACACCATATATTTT; clone size: NA; V gene: TRBV15; J gene: TRBJ1-3; D gene: NA
CDR3 protein: CASSYTGGGGGYTF; CDR3 DNA: TGTGCCAGCAGCTACACAGGGGGCGGGGGGGGCTACACCTTC; clone size: once; V gene: TRBV27; J gene: TRBJ1-2; D gene: TRBD1
CDR3 protein: CAGDPLSRGNTEAFF; CDR3 DNA: TGTGCCGGAGACCCCCTTTCTCGTGGGAACACTGAAGCTTTCTTT; clone size: NA; V gene: TRBV30; J gene: TRBJ1-1; D gene: NA
CDR3 protein: CASSPGTLAGGQYF; CDR3 DNA: TGTGCCAGCAGCCCCGGAACTTTGGCGGGGGGACAGTATTTT; clone size: NA; V gene: TRBV7-3; J gene: TRBJ2-3; D gene: TRBD2
CDR3 protein: CASRSGDTQYF; CDR3 DNA: TGTGCCAGCAGGTCGGGAGATACGCAGTATTTT; clone size: NA; V gene: TRBV7-2; J gene: TRBJ2-3; D gene: NA
CDR3 protein: CASRGGARLYEQYF; CDR3 DNA: TGTGCCAGCAGGGGGGGGGCGAGGCTCTACGAGCAGTACTTC; clone size: NA; V gene: TRBV27; J gene: TRBJ2-7; D gene: NA
CDR3 protein: CASSLDRDHQPQHF; CDR3 DNA: TGTGCCAGCAGCTTGGACAGAGATCATCAGCCCCAGCATTTT; clone size: NA; V gene: TRBV7-6; J gene: TRBJ1-5; D gene: NA
CDR3 protein: CASSPGTVLPSTDTQYF; CDR3 DNA: TGCGCCAGCAGTCCAGGGACAGTCCTTCCTAGCACAGATACGCAGTATTTT; clone size: NA; V gene: TRBV23-1; J gene: TRBJ2-3; D gene: TRBD1
CDR3 protein: CASRGGNSGNTIYF; CDR3 DNA: TGTGCCAGCCGCGGCGGGAACTCTGGAAACACCATATATTTT; clone size: NA; V gene: TRBV18; J gene: TRBJ1-3; D gene: NA
CDR3 protein: CASSLMPGRQTEAFF; CDR3 DNA: TGTGCCAGCAGCTTAATGCCCGGGAGGCAGACTGAAGCTTTCTTT; clone size: NA; V gene: TRBV7-3; J gene: TRBJ1-1; D gene: NA
CDR3 protein: CASGLAKGAWGTGELFF; CDR3 DNA: TGTGCTAGTGGTTTGGCCAAGGGGGCTTGGGGCACCGGGGAGCTGTTTTTT; clone size: NA; V gene: TRBV12-5; J gene: TRBJ2-2; D gene: TRBD1
CDR3 protein: CASTMGGVRTEAFF; CDR3 DNA: TGTGCCAGTACCATGGGCGGGGTGAGGACTGAAGCTTTCTTT; clone size: NA; V gene: TRBV19; J gene: TRBJ1-1; D gene: NA
CDR3 protein: CASSVGGARDEKLFF; CDR3 DNA: TGTGCCAGCAGCGTAGGCGGGGCCAGGGATGAAAAACTGTTTTTT; clone size: NA; V gene: TRBV9; J gene: TRBJ1-4; D gene: NA
CDR3 protein: CASSFGRRGTGEQYF; CDR3 DNA: TGTGCCAGCAGCTTTGGTAGAAGAGGAACGGGGGAGCAGTACTTC; clone size: NA; V gene: TRBV11-2; J gene: TRBJ2-7; D gene: NA
CDR3 protein: CASSTPGGVGNQPQHF; CDR3 DNA: TGTGCCAGTAGTACCCCGGGGGGGGTTGGCAATCAGCCCCAGCATTTT; clone size: NA; V gene: TRBV19; J gene: TRBJ1-5; D gene: NA